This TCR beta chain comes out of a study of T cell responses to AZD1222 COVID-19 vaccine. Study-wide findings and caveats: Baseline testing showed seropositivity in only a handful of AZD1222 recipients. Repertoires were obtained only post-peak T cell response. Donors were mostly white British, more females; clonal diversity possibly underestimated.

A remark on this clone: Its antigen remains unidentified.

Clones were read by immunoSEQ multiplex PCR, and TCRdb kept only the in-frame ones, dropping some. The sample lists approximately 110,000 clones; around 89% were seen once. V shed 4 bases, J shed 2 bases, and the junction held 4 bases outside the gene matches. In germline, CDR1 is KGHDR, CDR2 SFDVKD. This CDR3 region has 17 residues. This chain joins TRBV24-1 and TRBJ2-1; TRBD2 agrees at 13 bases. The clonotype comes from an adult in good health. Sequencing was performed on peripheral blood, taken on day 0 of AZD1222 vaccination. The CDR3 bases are TGTGCCACCAGTGACCCGGGACTAGCGGGAACCTACAATGAGCAGTTCTTC. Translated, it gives CATSDPGLAGTYNEQFF.